Sequencing of this T cell receptor (beta chain) was carried out in a study of post-analysis software for immune sequencing data. Across the whole study: Disease courses included relapsing-remitting, secondary progressive and progressive-relapsing multiple sclerosis.

Study findings and constraints: The five TRBV segments detected at higher frequency in patients than in controls included TRBV5-6, TRBV5-1 and TRBV20-1. Significantly lower normalized Chao1 diversity was seen in multiple sclerosis patients than in controls.

With 4 bases clipped from V and 6 bases from J, the junction kept 12 bases outside the gene matches. Germline V CDR1 and CDR2: LNHDA, SQIVND (reference sequence). The length of the CDR3 is 15 residues. This clonotype was seen a few times. Its antigen is unidentified. TCR beta cDNA libraries included unique molecular identifiers. TCRdb processed the PCR reads anew with MiXCR; each CDR3 protein has one entry. The sample has roughly 540,000 distinct CDR3 sequences, 34% seen once. The J gene is TRBJ2-7, the V gene TRBV19; 7 nucleotides match TRBD1. The sequence came from a girl under 18 with multiple sclerosis. Material for sequencing was blood. This CDR3 is CASSTRQSQGSEQYF. The CDR3 DNA reads TGTGCCAGTAGTACTCGTCAATCACAGGGGTCCGAGCAGTACTTC.